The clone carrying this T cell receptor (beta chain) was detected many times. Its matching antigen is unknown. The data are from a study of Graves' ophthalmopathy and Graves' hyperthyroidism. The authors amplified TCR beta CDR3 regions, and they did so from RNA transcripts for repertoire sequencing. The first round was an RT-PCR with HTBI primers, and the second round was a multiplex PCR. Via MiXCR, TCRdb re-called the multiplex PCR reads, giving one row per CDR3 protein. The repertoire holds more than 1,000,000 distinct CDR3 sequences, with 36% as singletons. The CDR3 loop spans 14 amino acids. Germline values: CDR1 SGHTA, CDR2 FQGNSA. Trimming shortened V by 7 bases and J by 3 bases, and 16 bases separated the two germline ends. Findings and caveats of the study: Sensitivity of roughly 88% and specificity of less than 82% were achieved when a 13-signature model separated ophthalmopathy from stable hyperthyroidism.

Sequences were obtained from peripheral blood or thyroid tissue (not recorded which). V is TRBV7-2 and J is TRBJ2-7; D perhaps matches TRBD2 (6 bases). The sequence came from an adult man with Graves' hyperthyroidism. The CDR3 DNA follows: TGTGCCAGCAACTCCCGTCTGGGGGGCTACGAGCAGTACTTC. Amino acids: CASNSRLGGYEQYF.